This T cell receptor beta chain was recovered during a study of blood T cell repertoires in COVID-19. Turning to the study itself: Samples came from the United States, Italy and Spain, spanning acute and convalescent COVID-19. The analysed material was cDNA or gDNA that came from T cells, B-cell-depleted T cells, or PBMCs.

Original analysis: Reference gene primer amplification gave nucleated cell count estimates. Assay used: immunoSEQ multiplex PCR; TCRdb lists only in-frame clones, some missing. V, J and clone size are taken as reported in that table, and D and trimming were inferred from the DNA itself. The sample includes 150,000 to 200,000 clones, roughly 87% of them seen just once. Sequences were obtained from peripheral blood. This sequence originates from a woman between 50 and 59 years old with acute or convalescent COVID-19.

The CDR3 region is CASSRTGYQPQHF. The CDR3 bases are TGTGCCAGCAGTCGGACAGGGTACCAGCCCCAGCATTTT. The V and J genes are TRBV28 and TRBJ1-5; TRBD1 matches 8 bases. CDR1 and CDR2 (germline): MDHEN, SYDVKM. Germline trimming cut 5 bases from V and 7 bases from J; bases unmatched to any gene: 4. This CDR3 has 13 residues.